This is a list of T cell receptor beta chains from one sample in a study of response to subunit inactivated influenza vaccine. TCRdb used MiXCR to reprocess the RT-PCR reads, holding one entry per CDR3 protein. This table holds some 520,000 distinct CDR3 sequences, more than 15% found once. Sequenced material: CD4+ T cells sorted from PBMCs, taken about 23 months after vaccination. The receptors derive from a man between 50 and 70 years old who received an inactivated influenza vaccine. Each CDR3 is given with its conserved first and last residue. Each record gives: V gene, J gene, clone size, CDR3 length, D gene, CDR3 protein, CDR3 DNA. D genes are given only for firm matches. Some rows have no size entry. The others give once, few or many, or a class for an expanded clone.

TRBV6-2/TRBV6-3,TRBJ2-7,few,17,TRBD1,CASSYPNRDRGLYEQYF,TGTGCCAGCAGTTACCCGAACCGGGACAGGGGGCTATACGAGCAGTACTTC
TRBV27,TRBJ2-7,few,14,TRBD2,CASSPLARHYEQYF,TGTGCCAGCAGCCCACTAGCGCGGCACTACGAGCAGTACTTC
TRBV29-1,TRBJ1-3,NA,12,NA,CSARTSGNTIYF,TGCAGCGCAAGGACTTCGGGAAACACCATATATTTT
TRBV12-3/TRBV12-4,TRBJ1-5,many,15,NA,CASTDSFDSNQPQHF,TGTGCCAGCACGGACAGTTTCGATAGCAATCAGCCCCAGCATTTT
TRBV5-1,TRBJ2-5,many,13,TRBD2,CASSSGLDGTQYF,TGCGCCAGCAGCTCGGGACTAGATGGGACCCAGTACTTC
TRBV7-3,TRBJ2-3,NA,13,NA,CASSPPLSDTQYF,TGTGCCAGCAGCCCCCCGCTGTCAGATACGCAGTATTTT
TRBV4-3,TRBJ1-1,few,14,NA,CASSQDFGSTEAFF,TGCGCCAGCAGCCAAGATTTCGGGAGCACTGAAGCTTTCTTT
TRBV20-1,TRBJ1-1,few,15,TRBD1,CSAARQGTLNTEAFF,TGCAGTGCGGCCCGACAGGGAACGTTGAACACTGAAGCTTTCTTT
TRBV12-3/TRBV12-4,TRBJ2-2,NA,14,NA,CASIGGWHTGELFF,TGTGCCAGCATCGGGGGCTGGCACACCGGGGAGCTGTTTTTT
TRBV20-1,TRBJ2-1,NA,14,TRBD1,CSATGQGYGNEQFF,TGCAGTGCTACCGGACAGGGATACGGCAATGAGCAGTTCTTC
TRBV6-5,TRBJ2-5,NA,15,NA,CASSYSGLALETQYF,TGTGCCAGCAGTTACTCGGGGCTAGCCCTAGAGACCCAGTACTTC
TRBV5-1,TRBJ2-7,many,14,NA,CASSYDPSSYEQYF,TGCGCCAGCAGCTATGACCCTAGCTCCTACGAGCAGTACTTC
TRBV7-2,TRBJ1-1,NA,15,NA,CASSLAHGGNTEAFF,TGTGCCAGCAGCTTAGCCCACGGGGGTAACACTGAAGCTTTCTTT
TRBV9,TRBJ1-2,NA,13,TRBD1,CASSEGASYGYTF,TGTGCCAGCAGCGAGGGGGCTTCCTATGGCTACACCTTC
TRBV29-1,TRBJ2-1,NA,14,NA,CSVSMGIRYNEQFF,TGCAGCGTCTCCATGGGGATACGCTACAATGAGCAGTTCTTC
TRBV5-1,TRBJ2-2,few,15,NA,CASSLAGEIGGELFF,TGCGCCAGCAGCTTGGCAGGGGAAATTGGCGGGGAGCTGTTTTTT
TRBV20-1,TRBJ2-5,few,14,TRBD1,CSASSGTGKETQYF,TGCAGTGCTAGTTCCGGGACAGGGAAAGAGACCCAGTACTTC
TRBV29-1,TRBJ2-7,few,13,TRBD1,CSADSGTGHEQYF,TGCAGCGCCGATTCCGGGACAGGGCACGAGCAGTACTTC
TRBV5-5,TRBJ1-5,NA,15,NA,CASSFDTGLDQPQHF,TGTGCCAGCAGTTTCGACACAGGGTTAGATCAGCCCCAGCATTTT
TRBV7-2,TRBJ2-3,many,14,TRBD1,CASSFDRATDTQYF,TGTGCCAGCAGCTTTGACAGGGCAACAGATACGCAGTATTTT
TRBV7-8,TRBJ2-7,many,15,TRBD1,CASSLTAGGLGEQYF,TGTGCCAGCAGCTTAACGGCAGGGGGATTGGGCGAGCAGTACTTC
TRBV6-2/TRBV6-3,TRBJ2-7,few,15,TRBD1,CASSPDGTVFYEQYF,TGTGCCAGCAGTCCTGACGGGACAGTTTTCTACGAGCAGTACTTC
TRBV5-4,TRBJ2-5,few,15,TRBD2,CASNNLAGVGETQYF,TGTGCCAGCAACAATCTAGCGGGGGTTGGTGAGACCCAGTACTTC
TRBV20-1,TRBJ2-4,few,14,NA,CSARVDPGQNIQYF,TGCAGTGCTAGAGTGGACCCTGGGCAAAACATTCAGTACTTC
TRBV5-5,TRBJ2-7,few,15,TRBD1,CASSLGQGRVREQYF,TGTGCCAGCAGCCTCGGACAGGGGAGGGTGAGAGAGCAGTACTTC
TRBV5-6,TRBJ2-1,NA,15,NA,CASSGGRSSYNEQFF,TGTGCCAGCAGCGGTGGTAGGAGCTCCTACAATGAGCAGTTCTTC
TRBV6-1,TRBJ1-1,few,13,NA,CASWRTQNTEAFF,TGTGCCAGCTGGCGGACACAGAACACTGAAGCTTTCTTT
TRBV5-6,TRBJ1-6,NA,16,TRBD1,CASSGRDRVLDSPLHF,TGTGCCAGCAGCGGGAGGGACAGGGTTCTCGATTCACCCCTCCACTTT
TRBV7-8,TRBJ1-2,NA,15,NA,CASSLGIGANYGYTF,TGTGCCAGCAGCTTAGGGATCGGGGCTAACTATGGCTACACCTTC
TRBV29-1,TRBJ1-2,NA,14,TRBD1,CSVVPGQGMDGYTF,TGCAGCGTTGTACCGGGACAGGGGATGGATGGCTACACCTTC
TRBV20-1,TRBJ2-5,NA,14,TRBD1,CSAIRGDREETQYF,TGCAGTGCTATCAGAGGGGACAGAGAAGAGACCCAGTACTTC
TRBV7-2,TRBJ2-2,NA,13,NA,CANREGDTGELFF,TGTGCCAACAGGGAGGGGGACACCGGGGAGCTGTTTTTT
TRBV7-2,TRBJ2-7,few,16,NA,CASSLTATTGAYEQYF,TGTGCCAGCAGCTTAACCGCTACGACAGGAGCCTACGAGCAGTACTTC
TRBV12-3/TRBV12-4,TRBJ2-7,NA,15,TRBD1,CASTLGQGAHHEQYF,TGTGCCAGCACCCTTGGACAGGGGGCGCACCACGAGCAGTACTTC
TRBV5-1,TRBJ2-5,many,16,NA,CASSLGSGSGQETQYF,TGCGCCAGCAGCTTGGGGAGCGGGTCCGGTCAAGAGACCCAGTACTTC
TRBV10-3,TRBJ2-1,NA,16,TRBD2,CAISGTSGRLNNKQFF,TGTGCCATCAGTGGGACTAGCGGGAGACTAAACAATAAGCAGTTCTTC
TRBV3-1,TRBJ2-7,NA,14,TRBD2,CASGTSGRTYEQYF,TGTGCCAGCGGTACTAGCGGGAGGACCTACGAGCAGTACTTC
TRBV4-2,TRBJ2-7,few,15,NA,CASSQDPGTPYEQYF,TGTGCCAGCAGCCAAGATCCGGGGACCCCCTACGAGCAGTACTTC
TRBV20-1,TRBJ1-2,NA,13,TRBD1,CSARTDREWGYTF,TGCAGTGCCAGAACCGACAGGGAGTGGGGCTACACCTTC
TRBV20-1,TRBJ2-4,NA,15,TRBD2,CSASLAGEAKNIQYF,TGCAGTGCTAGCCTAGCGGGAGAGGCCAAAAACATTCAGTACTTC
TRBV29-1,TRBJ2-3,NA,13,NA,CSVGGRGTDTQYF,TGCAGCGTTGGGGGGCGAGGCACAGATACGCAGTATTTT
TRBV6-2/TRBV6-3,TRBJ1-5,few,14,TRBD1,CASRQGQLNQPQHF,TGTGCCAGTAGACAGGGGCAACTCAATCAGCCCCAGCATTTT
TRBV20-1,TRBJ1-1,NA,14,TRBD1,CSARVMKQGAEAFF,TGCAGTGCTAGAGTGATGAAACAGGGGGCTGAAGCTTTCTTT
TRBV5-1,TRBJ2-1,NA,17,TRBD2,CASSARLAGNHHNEQFF,TGCGCCAGCAGCGCAAGACTAGCGGGAAACCACCACAATGAGCAGTTCTTC
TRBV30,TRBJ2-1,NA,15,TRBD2,CAWSPPGLANHEQFF,TGTGCCTGGAGTCCGCCGGGACTAGCAAACCATGAGCAGTTCTTC
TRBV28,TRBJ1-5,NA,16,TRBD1,CASSLIRGLKGQPQHF,TGTGCCAGCAGTTTAATCAGGGGGCTCAAGGGTCAGCCCCAGCATTTT
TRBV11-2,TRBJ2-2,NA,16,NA,CASSLVIKADTGELFF,TGTGCCAGCAGCTTAGTTATAAAGGCGGACACCGGGGAGCTGTTTTTT
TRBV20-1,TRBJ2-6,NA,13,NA,CSALPGTARGGTF,TGCAGTGCTCTCCCCGGGACAGCACGGGGAGGGACTTTC
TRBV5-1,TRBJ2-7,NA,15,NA,CASSISGYPSYEQYF,TGCGCCAGCAGCATTAGCGGCTATCCCTCCTACGAGCAGTACTTC
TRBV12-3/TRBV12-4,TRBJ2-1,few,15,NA,CASSFLAAGYNEQFF,TGTGCCAGCAGTTTTTTAGCGGCAGGCTACAATGAGCAGTTCTTC
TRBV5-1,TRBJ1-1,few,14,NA,CASSLVWFGTEAFF,TGCGCCAGCAGCCTGGTATGGTTTGGCACTGAAGCTTTCTTT
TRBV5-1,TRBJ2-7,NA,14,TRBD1,CASYSGTGGVEQYF,TGCGCCAGCTACTCCGGGACAGGGGGCGTCGAGCAGTACTTC
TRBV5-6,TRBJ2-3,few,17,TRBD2,CASSNPVGGRTTDTQYF,TGTGCCAGCAGCAACCCTGTGGGCGGGAGAACGACAGATACGCAGTATTTT
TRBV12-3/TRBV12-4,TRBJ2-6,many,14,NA,CASSLASGANVLTF,TGTGCCAGCAGTTTAGCATCTGGGGCCAACGTCCTGACTTTC
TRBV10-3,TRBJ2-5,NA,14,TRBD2,CAAAGGPQKETQYF,TGTGCCGCGGCGGGGGGGCCTCAGAAAGAGACCCAGTACTTC
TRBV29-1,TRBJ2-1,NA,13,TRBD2,CSVGTSGSHEQFF,TGCAGCGTTGGGACTAGCGGGAGCCATGAGCAGTTCTTC